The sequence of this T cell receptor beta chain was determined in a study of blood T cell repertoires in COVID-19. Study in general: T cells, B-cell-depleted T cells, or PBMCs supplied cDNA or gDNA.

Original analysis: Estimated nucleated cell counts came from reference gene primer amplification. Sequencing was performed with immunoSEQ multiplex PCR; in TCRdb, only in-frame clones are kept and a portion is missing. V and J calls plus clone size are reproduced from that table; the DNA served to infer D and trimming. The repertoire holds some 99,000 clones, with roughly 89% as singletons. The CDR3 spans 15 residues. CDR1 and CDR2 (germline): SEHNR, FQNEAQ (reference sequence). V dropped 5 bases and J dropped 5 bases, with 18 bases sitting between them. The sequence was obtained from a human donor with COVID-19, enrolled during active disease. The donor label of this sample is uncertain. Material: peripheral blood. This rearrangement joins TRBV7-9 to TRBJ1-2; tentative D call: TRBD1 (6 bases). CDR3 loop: CASSRPHGQNYGYTF. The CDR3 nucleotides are TGTGCCAGCAGCCGCCCGCATGGACAGAATTATGGCTACACCTTC.